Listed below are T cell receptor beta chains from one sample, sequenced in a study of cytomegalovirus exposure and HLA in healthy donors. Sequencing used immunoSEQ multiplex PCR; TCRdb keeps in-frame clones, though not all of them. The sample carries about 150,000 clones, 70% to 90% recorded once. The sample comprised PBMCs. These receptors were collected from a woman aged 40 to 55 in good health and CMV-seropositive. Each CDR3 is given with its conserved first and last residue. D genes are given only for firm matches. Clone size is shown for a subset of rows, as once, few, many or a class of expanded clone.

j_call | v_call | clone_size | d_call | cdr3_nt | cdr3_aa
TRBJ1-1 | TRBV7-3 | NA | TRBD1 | TGTGCCAGCAGCTTAAACCCGGGACAGGGTGAAGCTTTCTTT | CASSLNPGQGEAFF
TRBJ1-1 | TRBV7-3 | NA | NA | TGTGCCAGCAGCTTACGGGAATCGACTGAAGCTTTCTTT | CASSLRESTEAFF
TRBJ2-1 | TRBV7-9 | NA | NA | TGTGCCAGCAGCTTACCCTCCAGGGACTTCAATGAGCAGTTCTTC | CASSLPSRDFNEQFF
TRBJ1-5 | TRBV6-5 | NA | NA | TGTGCCAGCAGTCACCGAGGGGAGGGGAATCAGCCCCAGCATTTT | CASSHRGEGNQPQHF
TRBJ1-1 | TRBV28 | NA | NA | TGTGCCAGCAGTTTCATTTCGGGGGAGAACACTGAAGCTTTCTTT | CASSFISGENTEAFF
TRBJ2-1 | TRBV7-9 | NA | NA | TGTGCCAGCAGCTTAGGGGGAGGACCCGAGCAGTTCTTC | CASSLGGGPEQFF
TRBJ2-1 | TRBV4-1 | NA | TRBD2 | TGCGCCAGCAGCCAAGTCCCAGCGGGAGTAGGAAATGAGCAGTTCTTC | CASSQVPAGVGNEQFF
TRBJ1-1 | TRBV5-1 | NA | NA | TGCGCCAGCAGCCCGAGGCTTGGGGGCTCTGGAGCTTTCTTT | CASSPRLGGSGAFF
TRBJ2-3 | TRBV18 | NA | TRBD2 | TGTGCCAGCTCACCACGGCTAGCGGGAGTTACAGATACGCAGTATTTT | CASSPRLAGVTDTQYF
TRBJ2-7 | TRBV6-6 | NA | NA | TGTGCCAGCAGGCGACGGAGCTCCTACGAGCAGTACTTC | CASRRRSSYEQYF
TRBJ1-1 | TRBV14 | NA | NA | TGTGCCAGCTCCTCCGAGGAGTACACTGAAGCCTTCTTT | CASSSEEYTEAFF
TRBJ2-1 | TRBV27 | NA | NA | TGTGCCAGCAGCCGACCGGCGGGAACCGCCTACAATGAGCAGTTCTTC | CASSRPAGTAYNEQFF
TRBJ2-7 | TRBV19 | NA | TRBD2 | TGTGCCACCTCCACTAGCGGGGGTTACTACGAGCAGTACTTC | CATSTSGGYYEQYF
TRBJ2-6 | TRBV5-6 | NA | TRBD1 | TGTGCCAGCAGCCCTGGGACAGGGAGCTCTGGGGCCAACGTCCTGACTTTC | CASSPGTGSSGANVLTF
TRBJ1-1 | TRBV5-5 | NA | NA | TGTGCCAGCAGCCAGATGGACAGCCCTACCGGTGAAGCTTTCTTT | CASSQMDSPTGEAFF
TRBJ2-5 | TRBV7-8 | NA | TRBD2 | TGTGCCAGCACCTCGGGGGGACTAGCGGGAGGACAAGAGACCCAGTACTTC | CASTSGGLAGGQETQYF
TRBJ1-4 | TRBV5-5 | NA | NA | TGTGCCAGCAGCTCCCGATGGACAACCCAAGAAAAACTGTTTTTT | CASSSRWTTQEKLFF
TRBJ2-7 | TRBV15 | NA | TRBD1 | TGTGCCACCAGCAGCCGACAGGGTCCCTACGAGCAGTACTTC | CATSSRQGPYEQYF
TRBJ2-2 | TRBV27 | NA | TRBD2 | TGTGCCAGCAGCTTTAGCGGGAGGGCCGGCGGGGAGCTGTTTTTT | CASSFSGRAGGELFF
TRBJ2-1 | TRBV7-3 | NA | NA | TGTGCCAGCAGCCCGTCTCGAGGCAACTCCTACAATGAGCAGTTCTTC | CASSPSRGNSYNEQFF
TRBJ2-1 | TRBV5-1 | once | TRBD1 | TGCGCCAGCAGCTTTACAGGGGGAGGTGAGCAGTTCTTC | CASSFTGGGEQFF
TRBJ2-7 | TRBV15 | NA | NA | TGTGCCACCAGCAGAGATCGGGTCTCCTACGAGCAGTACTTC | CATSRDRVSYEQYF
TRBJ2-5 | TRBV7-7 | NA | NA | TGTGCTAGCAGCTTAGTCCTATGGGAGACCCAGTACTTC | CASSLVLWETQYF
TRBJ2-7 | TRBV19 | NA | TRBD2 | TGTGCCAGTAGTATAAGCCTCACTAGCGGATCCGAGCAGTACTTC | CASSISLTSGSEQYF
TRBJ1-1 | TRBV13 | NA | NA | TGTGCCAGCAGCTTAGAGGGCCGCCTTTCAGGGATCGGTAACACTGAAGCTTTCTTT | CASSLEGRLSGIGNTEAFF
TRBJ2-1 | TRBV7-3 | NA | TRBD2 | TGTGCCAGCAGCTTCGCCGGGACTAGCTCCTACAATGAGCAGTTCTTC | CASSFAGTSSYNEQFF
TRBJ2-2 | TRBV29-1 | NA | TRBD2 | TGCAGCGTTCTGACTAGCGGGAGAACAAGGACCGGGGAGCTGTTTTTT | CSVLTSGRTRTGELFF
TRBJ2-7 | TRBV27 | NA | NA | TGTGCCAGCGCCAGGTCATTTCTTTACGAGCAGTACTTC | CASARSFLYEQYF
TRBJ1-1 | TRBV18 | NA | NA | TGTGCCAGCTCAGGAGGAGCATGGAACACTGAAGCTTTCTTT | CASSGGAWNTEAFF
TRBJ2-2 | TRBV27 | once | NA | TGTGCCAGCAGTCCGGGCAGGGGAACCGGGGAGCTGTTTTTT | CASSPGRGTGELFF
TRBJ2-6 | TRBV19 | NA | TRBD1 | TGTGCCAGTAGTATTGGGGACAGGGGCAGCTCTGGGGCCAACGTCCTGACTTTC | CASSIGDRGSSGANVLTF
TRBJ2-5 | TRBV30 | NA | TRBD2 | TGTGCCTGGAAGGTTTTAGCGGGAGGAAGTTGGGAGACCCAGTACTTC | CAWKVLAGGSWETQYF
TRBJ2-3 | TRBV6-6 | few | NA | TGTGCCAGCAGTTACTCGACTAGCACAGATACGCAGTATTTT | CASSYSTSTDTQYF
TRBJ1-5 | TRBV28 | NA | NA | TGTGCCAGCAGGGGGGAGGTAGTATATAGCAATCAGCCCCAGCATTTT | CASRGEVVYSNQPQHF
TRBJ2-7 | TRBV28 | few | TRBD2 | TGTGCCAGCATCCTTAGCGGGAGTTCCTACGAGCAGTACTTC | CASILSGSSYEQYF
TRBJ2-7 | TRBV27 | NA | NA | TGTGCCAGCAGAACGGGACACCGCGAGCAGTACTTC | CASRTGHREQYF
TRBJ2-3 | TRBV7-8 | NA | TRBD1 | TGTGCCAGCAGCTTACGCGGCTCCGGGACAGCTGACCTCGAAACGCAGTATTTT | CASSLRGSGTADLETQYF
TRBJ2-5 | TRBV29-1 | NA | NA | TGCAGCGTTTACAGGGCAAGGGGGACCCAGTACTTC | CSVYRARGTQYF
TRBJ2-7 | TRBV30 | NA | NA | TGTGCCTGGAATCGGGACAAGCCCTACGAGCAGTACTTC | CAWNRDKPYEQYF
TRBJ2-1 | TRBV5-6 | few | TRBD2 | TGTGCCAGCAGCGGCCGGGCAGGGGGTTGGACTAGCGGGGTCAATGAGCAGTTCTTC | CASSGRAGGWTSGVNEQFF
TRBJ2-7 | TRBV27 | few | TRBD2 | TGTGCCAGCACCTCCGGGGCTAGCGGGGCCTACGAGCAGTACTTC | CASTSGASGAYEQYF
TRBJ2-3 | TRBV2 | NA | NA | TGTGCCAGCAGTGAGACTGGCACATATACGCAGTATTTT | CASSETGTYTQYF
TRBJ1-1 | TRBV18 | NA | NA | TGTGCCAGCTCGGAGGGTCGCAACACTGAAGCTTTCTTT | CASSEGRNTEAFF
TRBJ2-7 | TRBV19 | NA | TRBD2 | TGTGCCAGTAGCACCACCGGACTAGCGGGAGAGTACTTC | CASSTTGLAGEYF